This is a list of T cell receptor beta chains from one sample in a study of blood T cell repertoires in COVID-19. TCRdb's table, derived via immunoSEQ multiplex PCR, lists solely in-frame clones and lacks some. The sample holds about 75,000 clones; 79% are singletons and the top ten take less than 5.5%. Sequenced input: peripheral blood. Source of these receptors: a woman older than 75 with active or convalescent COVID-19. Both conserved end residues are part of each CDR3. D genes are given only for firm matches. Size tells how often a clone was seen (once, few, many) or the class of an expanded clone, and some rows leave it out.

clone size: few; J gene: TRBJ2-7; CDR3 length: 14; D gene: .; V gene: TRBV28; CDR3 protein: CASRISEPRYEQYF; CDR3 DNA: TGTGCCAGCCGTATCTCGGAGCCTCGCTACGAGCAGTACTTC
clone size: .; J gene: TRBJ1-5; CDR3 length: 14; D gene: .; V gene: TRBV5-5; CDR3 protein: CASSLLGGNQPQHF; CDR3 DNA: TGTGCCAGCAGCTTGTTAGGGGGCAATCAGCCCCAGCATTTT
clone size: .; J gene: TRBJ1-2; CDR3 length: 16; D gene: .; V gene: TRBV4-1; CDR3 protein: CASSQDQATLPYGYTF; CDR3 DNA: TGCGCCAGCAGCCAAGATCAAGCCACCCTCCCCTATGGCTACACCTTC
clone size: few; J gene: TRBJ1-1; CDR3 length: 15; D gene: .; V gene: TRBV4-2; CDR3 protein: CASSQPSMPGAEAFF; CDR3 DNA: TGTGCCAGCAGCCAACCCAGTATGCCGGGGGCTGAAGCTTTCTTT
clone size: once; J gene: TRBJ2-2; CDR3 length: 14; D gene: .; V gene: TRBV9; CDR3 protein: CASSDDKNTGELFF; CDR3 DNA: TGTGCCAGCAGCGATGACAAAAACACCGGGGAGCTGTTTTTT
clone size: .; J gene: TRBJ1-4; CDR3 length: 12; D gene: .; V gene: TRBV28; CDR3 protein: CASSFNSEKLFF; CDR3 DNA: TGTGCCAGCAGTTTTAATAGTGAAAAACTGTTTTTT
clone size: .; J gene: TRBJ2-7; CDR3 length: 13; D gene: .; V gene: TRBV5-1; CDR3 protein: CASSSYRGGEQYF; CDR3 DNA: TGCGCCAGCAGCTCCTATAGGGGGGGCGAGCAGTACTTC
clone size: .; J gene: TRBJ2-5; CDR3 length: 16; D gene: .; V gene: TRBV5-1; CDR3 protein: CASSLQILTFGETQYF; CDR3 DNA: TGCGCCAGCAGCCTCCAAATTCTAACTTTCGGAGAGACCCAGTACTTC
clone size: .; J gene: TRBJ1-5; CDR3 length: 15; D gene: .; V gene: TRBV19; CDR3 protein: CASSIVGGGNQPQHF; CDR3 DNA: TGTGCCAGTAGTATAGTAGGAGGGGGCAATCAGCCCCAGCATTTT
clone size: .; J gene: TRBJ2-5; CDR3 length: 12; D gene: .; V gene: TRBV19; CDR3 protein: CASSGVGETQYF; CDR3 DNA: TGTGCCTCTTCAGGGGTTGGAGAGACCCAGTACTTC